The 20 T cell receptor beta chains below all came from one sample that was sequenced in a study of T cell repertoires in cytomegalovirus infection. No cognate antigen is known for these TCRs. Using its own MiXCR run on the reads, TCRdb lists one record per CDR3 protein. The table lists about a million distinct CDR3 sequences, under 40% of them singletons. Here the sequenced sample was cultured CD8+ T cells from PBMCs, taken from culture after CMV antigen stimulation. The receptors stem from a human donor in good health (CMV status not recorded). Some clones in this sample may be carry-over from other donors' samples.

There are a few counts of this clonotype. This chain joins TRBV12-3 or TRBV12-4 and TRBJ2-3, with D uncertain. The CDR3 is 13 residues long. Trimming pared 5 bases from V and 11 bases from J, leaving 17 bases between. CDR3 region: CASSPPGPLEQYF. In DNA, the CDR3 is TGTGCCAGCAGTCCCCCGGGCCCCTTGGAGCAGTATTTT.

This clonotype was found a few times. J is TRBJ2-2 and V is TRBV6-2 or TRBV6-3; D is unresolved. From germline, CDR1 is MNHEY and CDR2 SVGEGT. There are 13 residues in the CDR3. Trimming shortened V by 8 bases and J by 4 bases, and 11 bases separated the two germline ends. The chain's CDR3 is CASLSDGTGELFF. In DNA, the CDR3 is TGTGCCAGCTTAAGCGACGGCACCGGGGAGCTGTTTTTT.

The chain combines TRBV5-8 with TRBJ2-5; 10 bases align to TRBD1. Germline V CDR1 and CDR2: SGHTS, YDEGEE. This CDR3 spans 14 amino acids. V trimming: 3 bases; J trimming: 3 bases; junction bases outside the gene matches: 2. CDR3 sequence reads: CASSWDRGEETQYF. The CDR3 DNA is TGTGCCAGCAGCTGGGACAGGGGTGAAGAGACCCAGTACTTC.

The chain carries TRBV7-4 and TRBJ1-4; D is uncertain. Trimming cost V 8 bases and J 3 bases, with 16 bases left between them. Per the germline V gene, CDR1 is SGHVT and CDR2 is SQSDAQ. The CDR3 contains 15 residues. Here the CDR3 reads CASPSPGSPNEKLFF. For the CDR3, the DNA is TGTGCCAGCCCTTCCCCCGGGAGTCCTAATGAAAAACTGTTTTTT.

This clonotype was seen a few times. The chain recombines TRBV7-6 with TRBJ1-2; 7 nucleotides line up with TRBD1. CDR1 and CDR2 (germline): SGHVS, FNYEAQ. There are 14 residues in the CDR3. V lost 5 bases and J lost 3; bases outside the gene matches: 6. The CDR3, as DNA: TGTGCCAGCAGCCCCAGCCAGGGGGACTATGGCTACACCTTC. Amino acids: CASSPSQGDYGYTF.

About this clonotype itself: A much larger clone lies one base from this, so it may be a read error. The chain couples TRBV7-6 to TRBJ1-5; possible D gene TRBD1, 5 bases. Germline V gives CDR1 SGHVS, CDR2 FNYEAQ. This CDR3 is 14 amino acids long. CDR3 DNA sequence: TGTGCCAGCAGCCCGGGGCCAGTCAATCAGCCCCGGCATTTT. This gives the protein CASSPGPVNQPRHF.

This clonotype has only a few counts. The chain employs TRBV4-3 and TRBJ1-2, with TRBD1 matching 9 bases. The germline gives CDR1 LGHNA, CDR2 YSLEER. This CDR3 comprises 15 residues. J was trimmed by 6 bases and V by 0 bases; bases with no gene match: 5. The CDR3 bases are TGCGCCAGCAGCCAAGATACAGGGGGCATCGATGGCTACACCTTC. This encodes CASSQDTGGIDGYTF.

This clonotype was seen a few times. This chain links TRBV6-4 with TRBJ2-3; D gene unclear. Germline assignment: CDR1 MRHNA and CDR2 SNTAGT. V lost 10 bases and J 2 bases, leaving 13 bases between the germline ends. This CDR3 contains 13 residues. The DNA of the CDR3 is TGTGCCACCTCACCGGTAGACACAGATACGCAGTATTTT. Its translation is CATSPVDTDTQYF.

The CDR3 loop reads CASMNSPGAGFSNQPQHF. The DNA of the CDR3 is TGTGCCAGCATGAACTCCCCCGGGGCGGGTTTTAGCAATCAGCCCCAGCATTTT. The gene calls are TRBV6-6 and TRBJ1-5; maybe TRBD1 (5 bases). There are 18 residues in the CDR3. Per the germline V gene, CDR1 is MNHNY and CDR2 is SVGAGI (reference sequence). V shed 7 bases and J shed 0 bases, with 22 bases lying between them.

V and J are TRBV10-2 and TRBJ2-3; 11 bases match TRBD2. J lost 1 base, V lost 8 bases, and 17 bases had no gene match. CDR1 is WSHSY and CDR2 is SAAADI in the germline V gene. The CDR3 sequence is 19 residues long. The CDR3 loop is CASSFWLVAGGVGTDTQYF. The CDR3 nucleotides read TGCGCCAGCTCGTTCTGGTTGGTAGCGGGGGGGGTTGGCACAGATACGCAGTATTTT.

This clonotype was seen a few times. This chain uses TRBV7-2 with TRBJ1-1; no clear D gene. The CDR3 has 14 amino acids. V was clipped by 4 bases and J by 2 bases, with 11 bases between them. Germline V gene data show CDR1 as SGHTA and CDR2 as FQGNSA. As DNA, the CDR3 is TGTGCCAGCAGCTCCCCCGGGGAAAACACTGAAGCTTTCTTT. It encodes CASSSPGENTEAFF.

Turning to this clonotype: The junction shows a germline mismatch at one end, possibly a read error. This chain joins TRBV7-2 and TRBJ1-3; D is unclear. The germline CDR1 and CDR2 sequences are SGHTA and FQGNSA. CDR3 length equals 15 residues. CDR3 protein: CASSLGARLGYTIYF. In DNA form, the CDR3 reads TGTGCCAGCAGCTTAGGGGCCCGACTTGGATACACCATATATTTT.

With regard to this clonotype: At one boundary the junction diverges from the germline segment, which might be a read error. The chain combines TRBV7-9 with TRBJ2-1, with 9 bases identical to TRBD1. The CDR3 consists of 15 residues. The germline CDR1 and CDR2 sequences are SEHNR and FQNEAQ (reference sequence). CDR3 bases: TGTGCCAGCAGCCTCGGACAGGGGCCGTACAATGAGCGGTTCTTC. As protein: CASSLGQGPYNERFF.

Note on this clonotype: Since a much larger clone is just one base distant, this may be a read error. CDR3 residues: CASSHSRIGEGAGELFF. CDR3 nucleotides: TGTGCCAGCAGCCATTCCCGGATAGGGGAGGGAGCCGGGGAGCTGTTTTTT. The rearrangement joins TRBV7-2 to TRBJ2-2, with 7 positions matching TRBD2. Germline CDR1 SGHTA, CDR2 FQGNSA. This CDR3 spans 17 amino acids. V trimming: 5 bases; J trimming: 6 bases; junction bases outside the gene matches: 15.

This clonotype was seen many times. J is TRBJ2-1 and V is TRBV6-1; no clear D. The germline V and J ends were trimmed by 8 bases and 7 bases, with 9 bases remaining between them. The V gene's germline CDR1 is MNHNS and CDR2 SASEGT. The CDR3 covers 11 residues. The CDR3 DNA reads as TGTGCCAGCGGGTCTGGGAATGAGCAGTTCTTC. Protein product: CASGSGNEQFF.

The chain is built from TRBV10-3 and TRBJ2-1; D possibly corresponds to TRBD1 (5 bases). The CDR3 length is 13 residues. Trimming took off 7 bases at V and 7 bases at J, with 14 bases between the two ends. The germline gives CDR1 ENHRY, CDR2 SYGVKD. The CDR3 DNA sequence: TGTGCCATCACCCTTGACAGTAAAAATGAGCAGTTCTTC. Its translation: CAITLDSKNEQFF.

The chain couples TRBV23-1 to TRBJ2-7; D is undetermined. TRBV23-1 is sorted into the ORF group, with uncertain function. V was clipped by 0 bases and J by 0 bases, with 15 bases between them. The CDR3 extends over 17 amino acids. The CDR3 nucleotides are TGCGCCAGCAGTCAATCGCTCGTTCGCCGCAACTCCTACGAGCAGTACTTC. The encoded protein is CASSQSLVRRNSYEQYF.

This clonotype was seen only once. V and J are TRBV15 and TRBJ1-1; D not resolved. The V end was cut by 1 base, the J end by 1 base, with 7 bases between. This CDR3 is built from 14 residues. CDR1 LNHNV and CDR2 YYDKDF come from the germline V gene (reference sequence). Written as DNA, the CDR3 is TGTGCCACCAGCAGAGGACGGAGGAACACTGAAGCTTTCTTT. Its translation: CATSRGRRNTEAFF.

This clonotype was recorded at least ten times. The J gene is TRBJ2-1, the V gene TRBV7-9; 11 nucleotides line up with TRBD2. The CDR3 is made up of 16 amino acids. The germline CDR1 and CDR2 sequences are SEHNR and FQNEAQ (reference sequence). The J segment lost 1 base and the V segment lost 10 bases, leaving 9 bases of the junction unmatched. The CDR3 DNA reads TGTGCCATTCGAAGCCTAGCGGGGGGTTCCTACAATGAGCAGTTCTTC. It specifies CAIRSLAGGSYNEQFF. Combining the CDR3 with reference TRBV7-9 and TRBJ2-1 gives the whole variable domain DTGVSQNPRHKITKRGQNVTFRCDPISEHNRLYWYRQTLGQGPEFLTYFQNEAQLEKSRLLSDRFSAERPKGSFSTLEIQRTEQGDSAMYLCAIRSLAGGSYNEQFFGPGTRLTVL.

This clonotype was seen only a few times. The gene calls are TRBV20-1 and TRBJ2-3, with D hard to call. The CDR3 loop spans 17 amino acids. Germline lookup yields CDR1 DFQATT and CDR2 SNEGSKA (reference sequence). Trimming pared 0 bases from V and 0 bases from J, leaving 16 bases between. CDR3 sequence (DNA): TGCAGTGCTAGAGATTCATCCGCTGCTCTTAGCACAGATACGCAGTATTTT. Translation: CSARDSSAALSTDTQYF.